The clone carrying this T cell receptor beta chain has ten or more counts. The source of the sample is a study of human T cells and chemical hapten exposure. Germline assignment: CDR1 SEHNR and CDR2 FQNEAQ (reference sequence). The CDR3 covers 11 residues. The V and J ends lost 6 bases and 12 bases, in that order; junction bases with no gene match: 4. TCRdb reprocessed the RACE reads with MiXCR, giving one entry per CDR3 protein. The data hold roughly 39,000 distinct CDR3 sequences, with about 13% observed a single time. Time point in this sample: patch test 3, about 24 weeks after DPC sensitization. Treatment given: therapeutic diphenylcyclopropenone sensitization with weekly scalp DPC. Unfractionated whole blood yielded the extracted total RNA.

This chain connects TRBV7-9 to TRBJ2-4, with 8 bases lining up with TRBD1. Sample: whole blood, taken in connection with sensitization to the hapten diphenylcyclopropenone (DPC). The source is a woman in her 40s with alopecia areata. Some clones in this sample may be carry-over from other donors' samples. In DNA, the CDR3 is TGTGCCAGCAGTACACAGGGGGATCAGTACTTC. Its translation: CASSTQGDQYF.